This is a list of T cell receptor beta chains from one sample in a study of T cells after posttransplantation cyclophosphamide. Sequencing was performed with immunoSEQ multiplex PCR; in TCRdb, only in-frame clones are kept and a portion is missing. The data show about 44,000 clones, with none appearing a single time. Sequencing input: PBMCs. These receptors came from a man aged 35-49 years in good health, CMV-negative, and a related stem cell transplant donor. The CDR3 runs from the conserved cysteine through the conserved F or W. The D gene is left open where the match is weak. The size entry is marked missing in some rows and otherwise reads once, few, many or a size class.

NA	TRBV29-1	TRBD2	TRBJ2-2	TGCAGCGTTCGGGCGGGGGGGAACACCGGGGAGCTGTTTTTT	CSVRAGGNTGELFF
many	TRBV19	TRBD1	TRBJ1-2	TGTGCCAGTAGTAGCCGGGACAGTAACTATGGCTACACCTTC	CASSSRDSNYGYTF
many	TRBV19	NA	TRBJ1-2	TGTGCCAGTAGTACTCAGGGGAACTATGGCTACACCTTC	CASSTQGNYGYTF
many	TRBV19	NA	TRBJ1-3	TGTGCCAGTAGTATAGTGGCAGACTCTGGAAACACCATATATTTT	CASSIVADSGNTIYF
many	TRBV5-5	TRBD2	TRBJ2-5	TGTGCCAGCAGCTTGGGCGGGGGGGTACAAGAGACCCAGTACTTC	CASSLGGGVQETQYF
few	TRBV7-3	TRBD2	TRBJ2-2	TGTGCCAGCAGTTCAGCGGGGGGGCTCAGCACCGGGGAGCTGTTTTTT	CASSSAGGLSTGELFF
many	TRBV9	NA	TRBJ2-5	TGTGCCAGCAGCGTCGGGCCCGAGGGGGAAGAGACCCAGTACTTC	CASSVGPEGEETQYF
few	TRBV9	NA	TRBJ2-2	TGTGCCAGCAGCGTACAGGGAGGAGGAACCGGGGAGCTGTTTTTT	CASSVQGGGTGELFF
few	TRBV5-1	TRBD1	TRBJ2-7	TGCGCCAGCAGCTTGGACGGACAGGGTTACGAGCAGTACTTC	CASSLDGQGYEQYF
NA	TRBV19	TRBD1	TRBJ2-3	TGTGCCAGTAGTATTGGACAGGGTGACACAGATACGCAGTATTTT	CASSIGQGDTDTQYF
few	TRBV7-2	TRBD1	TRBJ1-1	TGTGCCAGCAGCCTCGGACAGGGCGGTCGAGCTTTCTTT	CASSLGQGGRAFF
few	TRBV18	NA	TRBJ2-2	TGTGCCAGCTCAGTTAGCGCTGGTGTTAGCACCGGGGAGCTGTTTTTT	CASSVSAGVSTGELFF
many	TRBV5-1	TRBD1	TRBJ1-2	TGCGCCAGCAGCCTTTACGGACAGGGCGATGGCTACACCTTC	CASSLYGQGDGYTF
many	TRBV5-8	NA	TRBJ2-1	TGTGCCAGCAGCTTGACAGGGTCCAGCTCCTACAATGAGCAGTTCTTC	CASSLTGSSSYNEQFF
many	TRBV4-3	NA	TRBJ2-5	TGCGCCAGCAGCCAGGACTTGACCGGTCAAGAGACCCAGTACTTC	CASSQDLTGQETQYF
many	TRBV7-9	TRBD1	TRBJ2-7	TGTGCCAGCAGTCCCGGGACAGGGATATACGAGCAGTACTTC	CASSPGTGIYEQYF
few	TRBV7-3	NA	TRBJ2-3	TGTGCCAGCAGTTTACTCCCTCGATCGGGAGATACGCAGTATTTT	CASSLLPRSGDTQYF
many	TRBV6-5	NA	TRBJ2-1	TGTGCCAGCAGTTACGGGACTCAGAGGTCCTACAATGAGCAGTTCTTC	CASSYGTQRSYNEQFF
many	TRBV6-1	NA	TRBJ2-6	TGTGCCAGCAGTGAAGGATTCATCCCGGGTGGGGCCAACGTCCTGACTTTC	CASSEGFIPGGANVLTF
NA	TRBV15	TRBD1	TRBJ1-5	TGTGCCACCAGCAGAGCGGCAGGGGGCTATCAGCCCCAGCATTTT	CATSRAAGGYQPQHF
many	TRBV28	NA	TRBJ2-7	TGTGCCAGCAGACCCCGACAAGGTTCATACGAGCAGTACTTC	CASRPRQGSYEQYF
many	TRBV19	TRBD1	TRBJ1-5	TGTGCCAGTAGTATAGGTCAGACAGGGGTAGGTAATCAGCCCCAGCATTTT	CASSIGQTGVGNQPQHF
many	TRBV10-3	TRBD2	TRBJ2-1	TGTGCCATCAGTGAGTCGGGCGGGAGCTCCTACAATGAGCAGTTCTTC	CAISESGGSSYNEQFF
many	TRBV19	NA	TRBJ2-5	TGTGCCAGTAGTGTGGGACATTTAGAGACCCAGTACTTC	CASSVGHLETQYF
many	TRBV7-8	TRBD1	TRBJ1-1	TGTGCCAGCAGTCCACCCGGACAGGCGACTGAAGCTTTCTTT	CASSPPGQATEAFF
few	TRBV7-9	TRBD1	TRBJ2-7	TGTGCCAGCATCAGGACAGGTTTTGGTCACTACGAGCAGTACTTC	CASIRTGFGHYEQYF
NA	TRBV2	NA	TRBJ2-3	TGTGCCAGCAGGGACAGCTCTAGCACAGATACGCAGTATTTT	CASRDSSSTDTQYF
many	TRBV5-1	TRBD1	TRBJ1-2	TGCGCCAGCAGCTTGGATCGGCCCAGGGGGCATGATGGCTACACCTTC	CASSLDRPRGHDGYTF
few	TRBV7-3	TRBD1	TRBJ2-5	TGTGCCAGCAGCTTAACAGGGGGCCCGCCTATCTCTGGAGAGACCCAGTACTTC	CASSLTGGPPISGETQYF
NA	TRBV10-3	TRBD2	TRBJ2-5	TGTGCCACCGGGCTAGCGGGAGGTCAAGAGACCCAGTACTTC	CATGLAGGQETQYF
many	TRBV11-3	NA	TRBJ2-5	TGTGCCAGCCAATGGCGAGGGACCCAGTACTTC	CASQWRGTQYF